This TCR beta chain was identified in a study of shared clonotypes between healthy human individuals. In the naive CD8 group, cells lacked CD45RO and were positively selected for CCR7, so terminally differentiated effector memory CD45RA+ cells were left out. Study-wide results and caveats: Some naive CD4 clonotypes, roughly 5%, turned up in common across a handful of donors. In contrast to clonotypes shared by all four donors, non-shared clonotypes had lower generation probabilities.

Over several immunoSEQ plates, each subset's genomic DNA was distributed in even portions. TCRdb keeps only in-frame clones here, not all; method: immunoSEQ multiplex PCR. The sample shows about 2.1 million clones, roughly 91% of them seen only once. Comments on this clone: As yet, its antigen is unknown.

The source is a man aged 18 to 35 in good health. Some clones in this sample may be carry-over from other donors' samples. Specimen: naive CD8+ T cells from PBMCs.

CDR3 nucleotide sequence: TGTGCCAGCAGCTTGACTAGCGGGGCGTATGATGAGCAGTTCTTC. This sequence encodes CASSLTSGAYDEQFF. The chain carries TRBV7-3 and TRBJ2-1; 11 bases fit TRBD2. Germline CDR1 SGHTA, CDR2 FQGTGA. Germline trimming cut 3 bases from V and 8 bases from J; bases unmatched to any gene: 6. This CDR3 region has 15 residues.